The sequence of this T cell receptor (beta chain) was determined in a study of vaccination effects on CD4 cells after COVID-19. General observations from the study: Among infection- and vaccine-induced clones, marked clonal contraction occurred late after vaccination.

Expansion with viral peptide pools was applied to antigen-specific CD4+ T cells by the ViraFEST assay prior to sequencing. After more than 9 days in culture, the CD4+ T cells were isolated. Vaccine recipients lacked prior SARS-CoV-2 infection and had negative nucleocapsid antibodies. A remark on this clone: As yet, its antigen is unknown.

The method was immunoSEQ multiplex PCR; TCRdb's version includes in-frame clones alone and lacks a portion of them. The repertoire holds 71,000 or so clones, with around 72% as singletons. The sample consisted of CD4+ T cells from PBMCs cultured with HCoV-OC43 spike peptides, taken before COVID-19 vaccination. The subset denotes: HCoV-OC43 spike overlapping peptide pool stimulation. The receptor comes from a human donor who received a COVID-19 vaccine.

The CDR3 loop reads CSVEDYGTGVNEQFF. DNA of the CDR3: TGCAGCGTTGAAGATTACGGGACAGGGGTAAATGAGCAGTTCTTC. The V and J genes are TRBV29-1 and TRBJ2-1; 10 positions match TRBD1. Per the germline V gene, CDR1 is SQVTM and CDR2 is ANQGSEA. V was pared by 0 bases and J by 7 bases, with 6 bases of the junction left unmatched. The CDR3 spans 15 residues.